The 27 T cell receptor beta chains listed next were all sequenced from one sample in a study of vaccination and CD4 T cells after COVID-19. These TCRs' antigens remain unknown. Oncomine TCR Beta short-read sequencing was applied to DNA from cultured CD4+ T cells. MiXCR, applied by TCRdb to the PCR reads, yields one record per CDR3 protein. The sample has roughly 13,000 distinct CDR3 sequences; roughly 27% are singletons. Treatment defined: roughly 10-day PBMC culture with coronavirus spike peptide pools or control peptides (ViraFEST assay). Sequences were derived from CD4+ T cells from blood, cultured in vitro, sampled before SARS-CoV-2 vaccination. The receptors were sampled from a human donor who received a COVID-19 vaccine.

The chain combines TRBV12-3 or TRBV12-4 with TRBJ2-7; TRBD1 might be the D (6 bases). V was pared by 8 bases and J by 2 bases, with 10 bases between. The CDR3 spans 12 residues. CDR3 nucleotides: TGTGCCAGCCAGGGGCTCACCTACGAGCAGTACTTC. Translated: CASQGLTYEQYF.

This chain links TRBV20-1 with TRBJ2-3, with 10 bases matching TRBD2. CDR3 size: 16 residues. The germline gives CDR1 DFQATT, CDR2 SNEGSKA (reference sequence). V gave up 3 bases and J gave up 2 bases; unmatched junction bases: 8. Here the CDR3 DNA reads TGCAGTGCTAGCCGTCGACTAGCGGGCCCCACAGATACGCAGTATTTT. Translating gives CSASRRLAGPTDTQYF.

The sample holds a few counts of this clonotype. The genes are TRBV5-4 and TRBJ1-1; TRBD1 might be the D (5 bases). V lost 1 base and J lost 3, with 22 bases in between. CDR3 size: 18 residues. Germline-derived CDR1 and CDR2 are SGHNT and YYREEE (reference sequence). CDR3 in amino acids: CASSLFGAPPGRDTEAFF. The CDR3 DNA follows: TGTGCCAGCAGCTTGTTTGGGGCCCCTCCCGGGAGGGACACTGAAGCTTTCTTT.

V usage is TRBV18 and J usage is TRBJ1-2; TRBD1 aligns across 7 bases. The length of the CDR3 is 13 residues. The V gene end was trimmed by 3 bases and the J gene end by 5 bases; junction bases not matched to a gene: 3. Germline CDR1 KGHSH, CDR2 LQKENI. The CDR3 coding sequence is TGTGCCAGCTCACCGACAGGGAGGTATGGCTACACCTTC. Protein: CASSPTGRYGYTF.

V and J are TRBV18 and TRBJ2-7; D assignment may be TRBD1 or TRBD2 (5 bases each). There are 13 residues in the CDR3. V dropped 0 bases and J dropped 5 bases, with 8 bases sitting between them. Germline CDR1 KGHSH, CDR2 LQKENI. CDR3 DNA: TGTGCCAGCTCACCACCAGGGACGCACGAGCAGTACTTC. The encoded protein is CASSPPGTHEQYF.

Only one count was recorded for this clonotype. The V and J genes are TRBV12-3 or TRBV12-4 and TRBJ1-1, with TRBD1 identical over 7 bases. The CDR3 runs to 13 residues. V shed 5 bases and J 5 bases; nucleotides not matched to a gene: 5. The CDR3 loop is CASSRQGVTEAFF. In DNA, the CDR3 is TGTGCCAGCAGTCGACAGGGTGTAACTGAAGCTTTCTTT.

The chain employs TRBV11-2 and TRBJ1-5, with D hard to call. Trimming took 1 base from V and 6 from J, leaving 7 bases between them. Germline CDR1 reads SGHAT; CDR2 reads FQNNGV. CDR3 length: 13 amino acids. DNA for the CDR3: TGTGCCAGCAGCTTAGGAACATCTCAGCCCCAGCATTTT. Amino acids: CASSLGTSQPQHF.

The CDR3, as DNA: TGTGCCAGAAGACTAGCGAGCACCGGGGAGCTGTTTTTT. It codes for CARRLASTGELFF. The chain recombines TRBV2 with TRBJ2-2, with 8 bases lining up with TRBD2. The CDR3 is 13 amino acids. Germline CDR1 SNHLY, CDR2 FYNNEI. J lost 4 bases, V lost 9 bases, and 4 bases had no gene match.

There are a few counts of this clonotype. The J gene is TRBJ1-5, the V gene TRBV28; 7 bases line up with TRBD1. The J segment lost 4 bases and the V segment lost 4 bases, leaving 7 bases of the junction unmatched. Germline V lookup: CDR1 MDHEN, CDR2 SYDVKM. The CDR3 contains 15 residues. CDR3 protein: CASSSPGGPNQPQHF. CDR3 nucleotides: TGTGCCAGCAGTTCCCCAGGGGGGCCAAATCAGCCCCAGCATTTT.

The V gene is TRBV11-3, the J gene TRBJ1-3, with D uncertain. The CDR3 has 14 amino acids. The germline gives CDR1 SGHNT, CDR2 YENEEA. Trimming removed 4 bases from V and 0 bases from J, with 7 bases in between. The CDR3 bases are TGTGCCAGCAGCTCTACGTACTCTGGAAACACCATATATTTT. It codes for CASSSTYSGNTIYF. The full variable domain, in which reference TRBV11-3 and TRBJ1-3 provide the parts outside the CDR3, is EAGVVQSPRYKIIEKKQPVAFWCNPISGHNTLYWYLQNLGQGPELLIRYENEEAVDDSQLPKDRFSAERLKGVDSTLKIQPAELGDSAVYLCASSSTYSGNTIYFGEGSWLTVV.

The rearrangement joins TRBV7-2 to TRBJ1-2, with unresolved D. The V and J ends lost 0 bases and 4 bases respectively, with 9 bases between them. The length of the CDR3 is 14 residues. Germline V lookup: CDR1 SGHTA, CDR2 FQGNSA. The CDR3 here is CASSLAGSIYGYTF. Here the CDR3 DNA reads TGTGCCAGCAGCTTAGCAGGCAGCATCTATGGCTACACCTTC.

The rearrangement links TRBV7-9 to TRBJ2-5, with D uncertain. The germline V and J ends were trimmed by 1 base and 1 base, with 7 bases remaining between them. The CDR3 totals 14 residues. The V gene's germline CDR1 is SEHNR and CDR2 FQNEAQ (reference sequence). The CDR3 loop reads CASSLVSSQETQYF. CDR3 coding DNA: TGTGCCAGCAGCTTAGTCAGCTCCCAAGAGACCCAGTACTTC.

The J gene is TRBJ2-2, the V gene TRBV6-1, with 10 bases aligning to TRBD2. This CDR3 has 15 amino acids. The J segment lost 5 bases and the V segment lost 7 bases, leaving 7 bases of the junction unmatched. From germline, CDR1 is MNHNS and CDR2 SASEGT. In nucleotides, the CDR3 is TGTGCCAGCACCTTAAGCGGGGGGGCAACCGGGGAGCTGTTTTTT. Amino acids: CASTLSGGATGELFF.

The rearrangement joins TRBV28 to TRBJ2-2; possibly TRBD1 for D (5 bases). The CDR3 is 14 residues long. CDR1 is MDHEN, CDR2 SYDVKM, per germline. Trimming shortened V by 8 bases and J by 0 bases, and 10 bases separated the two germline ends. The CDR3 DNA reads TGTGCCAGCCGACAGAATCCGAACACCGGGGAGCTGTTTTTT. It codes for CASRQNPNTGELFF.

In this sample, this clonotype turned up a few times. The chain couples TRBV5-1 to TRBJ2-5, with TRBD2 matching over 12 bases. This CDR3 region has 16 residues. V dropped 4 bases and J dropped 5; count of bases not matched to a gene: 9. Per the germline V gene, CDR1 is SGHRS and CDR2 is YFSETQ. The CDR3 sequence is CASSPPLAGGHETQYF. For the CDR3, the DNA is TGCGCCAGCAGCCCTCCCCTAGCGGGGGGGCACGAGACCCAGTACTTC. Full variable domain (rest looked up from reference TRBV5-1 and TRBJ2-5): KAGVTQTPRYLIKTRGQQVTLSCSPISGHRSVSWYQQTPGQGLQFLFEYFSETQRNKGNFPGRFSGRQFSNSRSEMNVSTLELGDSALYLCASSPPLAGGHETQYFGPGTRLLVL.

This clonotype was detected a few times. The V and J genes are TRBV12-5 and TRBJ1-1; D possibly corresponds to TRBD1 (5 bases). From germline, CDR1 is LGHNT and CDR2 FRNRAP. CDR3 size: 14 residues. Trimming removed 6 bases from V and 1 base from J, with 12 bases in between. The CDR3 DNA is TGTGCTAGTGGCCCTCGTCAGGGGAACACTGAAGCTTTCTTT. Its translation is CASGPRQGNTEAFF.

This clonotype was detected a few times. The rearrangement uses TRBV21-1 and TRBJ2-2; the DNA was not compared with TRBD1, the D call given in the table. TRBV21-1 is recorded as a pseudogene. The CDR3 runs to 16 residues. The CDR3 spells CASSKDLGAITGELFF. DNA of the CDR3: TGTGCCAGCAGCAAAGATCTGGGGGCGATAACCGGGGAGCTGTTTTTT.

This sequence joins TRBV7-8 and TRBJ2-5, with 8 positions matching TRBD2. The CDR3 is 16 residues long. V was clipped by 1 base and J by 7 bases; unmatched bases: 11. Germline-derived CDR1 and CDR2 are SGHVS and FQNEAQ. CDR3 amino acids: CASSLDPGGGLSTQYF. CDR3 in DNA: TGTGCCAGCAGCTTAGACCCGGGGGGGGGCCTTTCGACCCAGTACTTC.

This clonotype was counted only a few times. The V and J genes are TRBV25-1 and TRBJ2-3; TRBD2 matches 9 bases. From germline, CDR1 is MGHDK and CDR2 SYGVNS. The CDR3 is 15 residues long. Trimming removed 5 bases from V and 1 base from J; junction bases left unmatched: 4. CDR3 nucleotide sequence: TGTGCCAGCAGTAGAACTAGCGGGCGCACAGATACGCAGTATTTT. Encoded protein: CASSRTSGRTDTQYF.

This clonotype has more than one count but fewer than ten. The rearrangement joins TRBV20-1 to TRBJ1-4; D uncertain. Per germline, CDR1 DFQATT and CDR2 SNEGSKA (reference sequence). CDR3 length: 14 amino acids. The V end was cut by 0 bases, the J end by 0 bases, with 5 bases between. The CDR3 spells CSAREAATNEKLFF. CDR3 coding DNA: TGCAGTGCTAGAGAGGCCGCAACTAATGAAAAACTGTTTTTT.

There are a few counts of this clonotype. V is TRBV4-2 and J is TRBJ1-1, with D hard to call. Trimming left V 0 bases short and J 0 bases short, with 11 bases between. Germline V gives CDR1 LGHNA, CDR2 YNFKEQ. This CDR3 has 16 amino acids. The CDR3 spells CASSQDRSNMNTEAFF. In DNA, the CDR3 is TGTGCCAGCAGCCAAGATCGGAGTAACATGAACACTGAAGCTTTCTTT.

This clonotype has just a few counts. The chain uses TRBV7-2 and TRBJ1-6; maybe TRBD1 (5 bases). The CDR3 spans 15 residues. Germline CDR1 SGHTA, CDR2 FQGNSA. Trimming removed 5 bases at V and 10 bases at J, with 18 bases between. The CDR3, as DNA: TGTGCCAGCAGCGGCCGGGGGACTAATGAATCACCCCTCCACTTT. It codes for CASSGRGTNESPLHF.

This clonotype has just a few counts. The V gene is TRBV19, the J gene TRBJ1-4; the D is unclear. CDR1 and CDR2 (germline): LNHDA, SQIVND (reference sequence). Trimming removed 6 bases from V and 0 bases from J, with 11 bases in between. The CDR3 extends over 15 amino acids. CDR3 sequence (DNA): TGTGCCAGTAGGGGCTCGGACGCAACTAATGAAAAACTGTTTTTT. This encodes CASRGSDATNEKLFF.

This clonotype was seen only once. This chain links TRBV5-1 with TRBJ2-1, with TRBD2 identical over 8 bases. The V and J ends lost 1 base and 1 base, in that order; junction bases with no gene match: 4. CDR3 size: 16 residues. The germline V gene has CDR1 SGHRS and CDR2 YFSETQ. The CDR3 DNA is TGCGCCAGCAGCTTGTTATCTAGCGGGTCCTACAATGAGCAGTTCTTC. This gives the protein CASSLLSSGSYNEQFF.

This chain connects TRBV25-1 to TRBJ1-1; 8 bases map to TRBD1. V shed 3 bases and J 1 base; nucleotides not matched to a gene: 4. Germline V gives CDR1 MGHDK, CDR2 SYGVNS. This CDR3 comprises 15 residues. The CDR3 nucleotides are TGTGCCAGCAGTGATCCGACAGGGGAGAACACTGAAGCTTTCTTT. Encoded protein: CASSDPTGENTEAFF.

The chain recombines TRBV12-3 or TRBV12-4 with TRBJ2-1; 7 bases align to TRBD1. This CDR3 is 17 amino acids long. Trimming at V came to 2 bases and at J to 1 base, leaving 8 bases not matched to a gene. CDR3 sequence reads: CASSLTTGRRSYNEQFF. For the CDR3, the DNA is TGTGCCAGCAGTTTAACGACAGGGCGAAGATCCTACAATGAGCAGTTCTTC.

CDR3 loop: CASSDLGPQHF. The CDR3 nucleotides read TGTGCCAGCAGTGATTTAGGGCCCCAGCATTTT. The chain has TRBV2 and TRBJ1-5; D call uncertain. The CDR3 loop spans 11 amino acids. The V gene's germline CDR1 is SNHLY and CDR2 FYNNEI. Trimming left V 3 bases short and J 9 bases short, with 6 bases between. Full variable domain (rest looked up from reference TRBV2 and TRBJ1-5): EPEVTQTPSHQVTQMGQEVILRCVPISNHLYFYWYRQILGQKVEFLVSFYNNEISEKSEIFDDQFSVERPDGSNFTLKIRSTKLEDSAMYFCASSDLGPQHFGDGTRLSIL.